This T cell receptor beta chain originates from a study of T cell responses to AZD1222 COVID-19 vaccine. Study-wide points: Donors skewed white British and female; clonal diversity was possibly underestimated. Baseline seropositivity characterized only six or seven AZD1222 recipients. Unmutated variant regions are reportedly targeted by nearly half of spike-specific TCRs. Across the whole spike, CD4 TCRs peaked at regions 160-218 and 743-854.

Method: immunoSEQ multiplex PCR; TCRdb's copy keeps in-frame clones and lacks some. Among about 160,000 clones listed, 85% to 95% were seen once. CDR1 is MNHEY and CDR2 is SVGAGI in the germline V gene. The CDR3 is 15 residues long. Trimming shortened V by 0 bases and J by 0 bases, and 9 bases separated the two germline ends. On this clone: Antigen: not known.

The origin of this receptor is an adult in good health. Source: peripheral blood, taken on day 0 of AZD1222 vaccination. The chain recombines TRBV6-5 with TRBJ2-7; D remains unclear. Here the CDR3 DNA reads TGTGCCAGCAGTTACTCGGGGATCCACTCCTACGAGCAGTACTTC. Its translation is CASSYSGIHSYEQYF.